Following are 21 T cell receptor beta chains from one sample sequenced in a study of CD8 T cells in Susac syndrome. An amount of RNA that ranged from roughly 0.5 to 1 ug was reverse transcribed with random hexamers. TCRdb reprocessed the immunoSEQ multiplex PCR reads with MiXCR, giving one entry per CDR3 protein. The repertoire includes more than 200,000 distinct CDR3 sequences, around 93% of them detected once, and 0.15% to 0.2% sits in the top ten. Sequenced material: CD4+ T cells from PBMCs. Every receptor here comes from a human donor with Susac syndrome.

The V and J genes are TRBV20-1 and TRBJ1-6; TRBD1 might be the D (5 bases). The ends were cut back, 6 bases at V and 10 bases at J, with 19 bases in the middle. Germline-derived CDR1 and CDR2 are DFQATT and SNEGSKA (reference sequence). The CDR3 has 14 residues. Here the CDR3 DNA reads TGCAGTGCGCCCTCTGGGGACCGATTCTCACCCCTCCACTTT. It codes for CSAPSGDRFSPLHF.

V usage is TRBV6-5 and J usage is TRBJ2-5, with TRBD2 identical over 11 bases. V was clipped by 4 bases and J by 3 bases; unmatched bases: 7. From germline, CDR1 is MNHEY and CDR2 SVGAGI. The CDR3 spans 16 residues. CDR3 loop: CASSSPSGGQKETQYF. For the CDR3, the DNA is TGTGCCAGCAGTTCTCCTAGCGGGGGGCAGAAAGAGACCCAGTACTTC.

This clonotype appeared a few times. The V gene is TRBV4-1, the J gene TRBJ2-5, with D possibly being TRBD1 (5 bases). The CDR3 spans 16 residues. Germline CDR1 MGHRA, CDR2 YSYEKL. Trimming removed 1 base from V and 1 base from J, with 13 bases in between. Written as DNA, the CDR3 is TGCGCCAGCAGCCAAGGTGGGGCGGCCTTCCAAGAGACCCAGTACTTC. This codes for CASSQGGAAFQETQYF.

This chain joins TRBV12-5 and TRBJ2-5, with a weak D call TRBD1 (5 bases). V gave up 7 bases and J gave up 0 bases, with 12 bases separating them. This CDR3 spans 14 amino acids. Germline CDR1 reads LGHNT; CDR2 reads FRNRAP. This CDR3 reads CASALGQHQETQYF. The CDR3 nucleotides are TGTGCTAGTGCCCTGGGGCAACACCAAGAGACCCAGTACTTC.

The chain has TRBV12-3 or TRBV12-4 and TRBJ1-2, with D perhaps TRBD1 (6 bases). Trimming cost V 5 bases and J 1 base, with 11 bases left between them. The CDR3 has 14 residues. For the CDR3, the DNA is TGTGCCAGCAGTCAAGGGGGGATTAACTATGGCTACACCTTC. Its protein is CASSQGGINYGYTF.

This clonotype was seen once. The chain uses TRBV20-1 and TRBJ1-4; no definite D call. Germline V gene lookup returns CDR1 DFQATT and CDR2 SNEGSKA (reference sequence). V lost 0 bases and J lost 5, with 10 bases in between. This CDR3 is 14 amino acids long. CDR3 sequence reads: CSARDGQKNEKLFF. The CDR3 DNA follows: TGCAGTGCTAGAGATGGGCAGAAGAATGAAAAACTGTTTTTT.

The rearrangement joins TRBV30 to TRBJ2-2; D is ambiguous. The CDR3 runs to 13 residues. The germline V gene has CDR1 GTSNPN and CDR2 SVGIG (reference sequence). Trimming removed 5 bases at V and 7 bases at J, with 14 bases between. The CDR3: CAWDVSMDGELFF. The CDR3 nucleotides read TGTGCCTGGGACGTGTCTATGGACGGGGAGCTGTTTTTT.

The V call is TRBV6-2 or TRBV6-3, the J call TRBJ1-2; 7 bases fit TRBD1. Germline loops: CDR1 MNHEY, CDR2 SVGEGT. Unmatched junction bases numbered 8, after V lost 8 bases and J lost 5 bases. This CDR3 region has 13 residues. The CDR3 region is CASLDGQAYGYTF. The CDR3 nucleotides read TGTGCCAGCCTCGACGGACAGGCTTATGGCTACACCTTC.

The rearrangement uses TRBV3-1 and TRBJ2-5, with no clear D. Germline V gene lookup returns CDR1 LGHDT and CDR2 YNNKEL (reference sequence). There are 13 residues in the CDR3. V lost 0 bases, J lost 10 bases, and 12 bases lay in between. CDR3 in DNA: TGTGCCAGCAGCCAAGAAGGTGGGCGCGACCAGTACTTC. Its translation: CASSQEGGRDQYF.

The rearrangement uses TRBV19 and TRBJ2-1, with 11 bases aligning to TRBD2. The J segment lost 3 bases and the V segment lost 5 bases, leaving 6 bases of the junction unmatched. Looked up from germline, CDR1 is LNHDA and CDR2 is SQIVND (reference sequence). The CDR3 contains 16 residues. CDR3 in amino acids: CASSPRGTSGYNEQFF. In nucleotides, the CDR3 is TGTGCCAGTAGTCCGCGAGGGACTAGCGGCTACAATGAGCAGTTCTTC.

The chain carries TRBV19 and TRBJ1-3; D remains ambiguous. The length of the CDR3 is 13 residues. Germline V gene data show CDR1 as LNHDA and CDR2 as SQIVND (reference sequence). Trimming removed 8 bases at V and 0 bases at J, with 8 bases between. CDR3 coding DNA: TGTGCCAGTGAATTCAACTCTGGAAACACCATATATTTT. The encoded protein is CASEFNSGNTIYF. The whole variable domain, remainder taken from reference TRBV19 and TRBJ1-3, is DGGITQSPKYLFRKEGQNVTLSCEQNLNHDAMYWYRQDPGQGLRLIYYSQIVNDFQKGDIAEGYSVSREKKESFPLTVTSAQKNPTAFYLCASEFNSGNTIYFGEGSWLTVV.

The chain employs TRBV7-3 and TRBJ1-1, with D perhaps matching TRBD1 (6 bases). In germline, CDR1 is SGHTA, CDR2 FQGTGA. The ends were cut back, 3 bases at V and 4 bases at J, with 6 bases in the middle. The CDR3 spans 12 residues. The CDR3 nucleotides read TGTGCCAGCAGCTTGGGGGCCACTGAAGCTTTCTTT. This gives the protein CASSLGATEAFF.

This clonotype appeared once. The chain links TRBV30 to TRBJ1-4, with 8 bases fitting TRBD1. The length of the CDR3 is 14 residues. Per the germline V gene, CDR1 is GTSNPN and CDR2 is SVGIG (reference sequence). V shed 2 bases and J 8 bases; nucleotides not matched to a gene: 7. CDR3 in amino acids: CAWSTTGVYEKLFF. The CDR3 nucleotides are TGTGCCTGGAGTACGACAGGGGTGTACGAAAAACTGTTTTTT.

The rearrangement joins TRBV27 to TRBJ1-1; 8 nucleotides match TRBD1. The germline CDR1 and CDR2 sequences are MNHEY and SMNVEV (reference sequence). The CDR3 covers 14 residues. Losses at the gene ends were 5 bases for V and 0 bases for J; bases not matched to a gene: 2. The CDR3 DNA follows: TGTGCCAGCAGTCAGACAGGGGTGAACACTGAAGCTTTCTTT. Amino acids: CASSQTGVNTEAFF.

The CDR3 region is CASSLSTSGGDTQYF. The CDR3 DNA follows: TGTGCCAGCAGCCTCTCGACTAGCGGGGGGGATACGCAGTATTTT. The chain uses TRBV14 and TRBJ2-3; 13 bases are shared with TRBD2. CDR1 and CDR2 from the germline V gene are SGHDN and FVKESK. J lost 6 bases, V lost 4 bases, and 4 bases had no gene match. The CDR3 spans 15 residues. The variable domain in full, completed from reference TRBV14 and TRBJ2-3, reads EAGVTQFPSHSVIEKGQTVTLRCDPISGHDNLYWYRRVMGKEIKFLLHFVKESKQDESGMPNNRFLAERTGGTYSTLKVQPAELEDSGVYFCASSLSTSGGDTQYFGPGTRLTVL.

This chain uses TRBV10-3 with TRBJ2-1; D is unclear. This CDR3 is built from 14 residues. Germline CDR1 reads ENHRY; CDR2 reads SYGVKD. The germline V and J ends were trimmed by 3 bases and 0 bases, with 6 bases remaining between them. The CDR3: CAISDQSSYNEQFF. The CDR3 coding sequence is TGTGCCATCAGTGACCAGAGCTCCTACAATGAGCAGTTCTTC.

The table lists this clonotype with a count of one. The chain joins TRBV29-1 to TRBJ2-3; no clear D gene. Germline V lookup: CDR1 SQVTM, CDR2 ANQGSEA. V was pared by 5 bases and J by 0 bases, with 12 bases between. The length of the CDR3 is 14 residues. DNA for the CDR3: TGCAGCGTTCTCGATCCCCAAAGCACAGATACGCAGTATTTT. It codes for CSVLDPQSTDTQYF.

V is TRBV12-3 or TRBV12-4 and J is TRBJ2-1; D not resolved. The CDR3 covers 14 residues. V lost 7 bases and J lost 5, with 15 bases in between. CDR3 nucleotides: TGTGCCAGCAATTCCTTGGTTAGGGACAATGAGCAGTTCTTC. It is translated as CASNSLVRDNEQFF.

The CDR3 bases are TGTGCCAGCAGCGCTATGGCCGGGACAGGGAATTCACCCCTCCACTTT. Residues: CASSAMAGTGNSPLHF. The rearrangement joins TRBV3-1 to TRBJ1-6; TRBD1 matches at 9 bases. This CDR3 is built from 16 residues. Trimming cost V 5 bases and J 7 bases; bases outside gene matches: 9. The germline CDR1 and CDR2 sequences are LGHDT and YNNKEL (reference sequence).

J is TRBJ1-4 and V is TRBV7-2; no firm D call. CDR3 size: 13 residues. The germline V gene has CDR1 SGHTA and CDR2 FQGNSA. With 5 bases removed from V and 8 bases from J, the gap between germline ends came to 12 bases. The CDR3 sequence: CASSRSIEEKLFF. The CDR3 DNA sequence: TGTGCCAGCAGCCGGTCGATCGAGGAAAAACTGTTTTTT.

The chain recombines TRBV5-6 with TRBJ1-1; D not resolved. Trimming stripped 0 bases from V and 3 bases from J, with 15 bases between. This CDR3 spans 16 amino acids. CDR1 and CDR2 (germline): SGHDT, YYEEEE. The CDR3 reads CASSLGRGQEHTEAFF. For the CDR3, the DNA is TGTGCCAGCAGCTTGGGTCGTGGGCAGGAGCACACTGAAGCTTTCTTT. Full variable domain (remainder filled in from reference TRBV5-6 and TRBJ1-1): DAGVTQSPTHLIKTRGQQVTLRCSPKSGHDTVSWYQQALGQGPQFIFQYYEEEERQRGNFPDRFSGHQFPNYSSELNVNALLLGDSALYLCASSLGRGQEHTEAFFGQGTRLTVV.